This TCR beta chain was sequenced for a study of CD4 T cells in relation to SARS-CoV-2 and coronaviruses. The CDR3 totals 15 residues. The germline V gene encodes CDR1 MNHEY and CDR2 SVGAGI. Trimming stripped 6 bases from V and 4 bases from J, with 15 bases between. Study-wide results and caveats: No crossreactivity against non-spike viral proteins was tested here.

Generated by immunoSEQ multiplex PCR, the TCRdb table keeps only in-frame clones and is missing some. This table has 21,000 or so clones, around 75% appearing once. Remarks on this clone: Its target is unknown.

Unexposed donor CD4+ T cells date from about 2011-2018, before the COVID-19 pandemic. The cells were cultured for approximately 10 days before CD4+ T cells were isolated. Half the medium was replaced with IL-2 medium on days 3 and 7. Sequencing used CD4+ T cells from PBMCs, cultured in vitro. The source of this sequence is a human donor in good health. The chain joins TRBV6-5 to TRBJ2-2; tentative D call: TRBD1 (5 bases). The CDR3 sequence is CASSLGAPGTGELFF. CDR3 sequence (DNA): TGTGCCAGCAGCCTTGGGGCCCCGGGCACCGGGGAGCTGTTTTTT.